Presented here are 5 T cell receptor beta chains from one specimen sequenced in a study of T cells in Graves' hyperthyroidism and ophthalmopathy. RNA transcripts served as the template for amplifying TCR beta CDR3 regions. With the HTBI primer set, the TCR CDR3 went through a first round of RT-PCR. TCRdb passed the multiplex PCR reads through MiXCR, listing each CDR3 protein once. The sample carries approximately 690,000 distinct CDR3 sequences, about 20% recorded once. Sequencing used blood. All receptors come from a man aged 25 to 40 with Graves' ophthalmopathy.

This clonotype was seen a single time. The V gene is TRBV20-1, the J gene TRBJ1-1, with D possibly TRBD1 on 5 matching bases. In germline, CDR1 is DFQATT, CDR2 SNEGSKA (reference sequence). Trimming stripped 3 bases from V and 3 bases from J, with 20 bases between. This CDR3 has 16 residues. CDR3 DNA sequence: TGCAGTGCTAGTGGGGCAGCTTGGGGAGTAGACACTGAAGCTTTCTTT. This encodes CSASGAAWGVDTEAFF.

The chain carries TRBV5-1 and TRBJ2-7; D unclear. Germline-derived CDR1 and CDR2 are SGHRS and YFSETQ. The V end was cut by 0 bases, the J end by 5 bases, with 12 bases between. This CDR3 region has 14 residues. This CDR3 is CASSLDPGRDEQYF. CDR3 coding DNA: TGCGCCAGCAGCTTGGACCCGGGCCGTGACGAGCAGTACTTC.

At least ten counts were recorded for this clonotype. This chain links TRBV12-3 or TRBV12-4 with TRBJ1-1, with 7 bases lining up with TRBD1. V shed 6 bases and J 0 bases; nucleotides not matched to a gene: 4. The CDR3 spans 14 residues. The CDR3 here is CASRAGTVNTEAFF. Written as DNA, the CDR3 is TGTGCCAGCAGGGCCGGGACAGTGAACACTGAAGCTTTCTTT.

The rearrangement links TRBV28 to TRBJ2-3; D unresolved. CDR1 MDHEN and CDR2 SYDVKM come from the germline V gene. The CDR3 spans 12 residues. The V end was cut by 4 bases, the J end by 7 bases, with 9 bases between. The CDR3 reads CASSSSLNTQYF. CDR3 nucleotides: TGTGCCAGCAGTTCCTCTTTGAATACGCAGTATTTT.

The CDR3 here is CSARDPRQGNQPQHF. The DNA for the CDR3 is TGCAGTGCTAGAGATCCCCGACAGGGCAATCAGCCCCAGCATTTT. The chain employs TRBV20-1 and TRBJ1-5; TRBD1 is a possible D gene (6 bases). The CDR3 sequence is 15 residues long. Germline CDR1 reads DFQATT; CDR2 reads SNEGSKA (reference sequence). The V and J ends lost 0 bases and 2 bases respectively, with 11 bases between them.